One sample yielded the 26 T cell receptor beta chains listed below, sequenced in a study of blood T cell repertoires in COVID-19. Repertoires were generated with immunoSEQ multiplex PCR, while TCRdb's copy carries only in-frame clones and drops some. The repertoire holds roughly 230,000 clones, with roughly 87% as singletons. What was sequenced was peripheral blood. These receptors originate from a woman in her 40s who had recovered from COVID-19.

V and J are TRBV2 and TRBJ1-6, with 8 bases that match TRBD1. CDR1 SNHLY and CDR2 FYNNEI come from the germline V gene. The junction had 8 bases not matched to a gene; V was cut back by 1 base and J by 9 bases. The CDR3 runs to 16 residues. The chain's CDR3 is CASSEGGPGGISPLHF. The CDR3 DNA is TGTGCCAGCAGTGAAGGCGGGCCAGGGGGCATTTCACCCCTCCACTTT.

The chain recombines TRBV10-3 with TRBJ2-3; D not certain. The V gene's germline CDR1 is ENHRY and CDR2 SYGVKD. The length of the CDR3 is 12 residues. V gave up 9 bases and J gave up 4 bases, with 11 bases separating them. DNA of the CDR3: TGTGCCATGGCAGGTGGTCCAGATACGCAGTATTTT. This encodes CAMAGGPDTQYF.

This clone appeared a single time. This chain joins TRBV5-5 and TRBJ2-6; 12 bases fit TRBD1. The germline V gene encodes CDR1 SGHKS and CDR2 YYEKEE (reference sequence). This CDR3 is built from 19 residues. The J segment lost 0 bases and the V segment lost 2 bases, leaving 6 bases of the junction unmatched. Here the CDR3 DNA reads TGTGCCAGCAGCTTAGCGGGACAGGGGGCCAGCTCTGGGGCCAACGTCCTGACTTTC. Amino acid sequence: CASSLAGQGASSGANVLTF.

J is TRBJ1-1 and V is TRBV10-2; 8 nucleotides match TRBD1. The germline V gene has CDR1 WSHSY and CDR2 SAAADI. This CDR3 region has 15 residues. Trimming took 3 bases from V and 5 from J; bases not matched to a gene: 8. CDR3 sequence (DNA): TGCGCCAGCAGTGACGCCAGGGGGCTGGTGACTGAAGCTTTCTTT. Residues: CASSDARGLVTEAFF.

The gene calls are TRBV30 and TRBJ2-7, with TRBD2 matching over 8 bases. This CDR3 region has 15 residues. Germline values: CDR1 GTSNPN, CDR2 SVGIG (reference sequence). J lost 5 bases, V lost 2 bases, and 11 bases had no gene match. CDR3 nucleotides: TGTGCCTGGAGTTCGGACGGGAGGGCCCTTAACGAGCAGTACGTC. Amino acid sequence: CAWSSDGRALNEQYV.

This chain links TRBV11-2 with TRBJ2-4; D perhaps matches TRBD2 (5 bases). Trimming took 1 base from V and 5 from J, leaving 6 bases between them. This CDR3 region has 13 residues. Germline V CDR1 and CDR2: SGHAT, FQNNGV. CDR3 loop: CASSLAGENIQYF. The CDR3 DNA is TGTGCCAGCAGCTTAGCCGGGGAAAACATTCAGTACTTC. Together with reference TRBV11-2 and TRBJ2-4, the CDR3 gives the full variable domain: EAGVAQSPRYKIIEKRQSVAFWCNPISGHATLYWYQQILGQGPKLLIQFQNNGVVDDSQLPKDRFSAERLKGVDSTLKIQPAKLEDSAVYLCASSLAGENIQYFGAGTRLSVL.

The CDR3 loop is CASTFQGVDYGYTF. The CDR3 DNA reads as TGTGCCAGCACCTTCCAGGGGGTAGACTATGGCTACACCTTC. The genes are TRBV28 and TRBJ1-2; 7 nucleotides align to TRBD1. Germline CDR1 MDHEN, CDR2 SYDVKM. There are 14 residues in the CDR3. The trim removed 7 bases at V and 3 bases at J, leaving 8 bases unmatched.

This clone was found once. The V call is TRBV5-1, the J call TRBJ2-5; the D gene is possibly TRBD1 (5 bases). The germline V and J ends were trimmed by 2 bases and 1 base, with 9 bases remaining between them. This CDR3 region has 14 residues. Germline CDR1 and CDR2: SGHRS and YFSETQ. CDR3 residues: CASSLSDSQETQYF. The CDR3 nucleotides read TGCGCCAGCAGCTTATCAGACAGCCAAGAGACCCAGTACTTC. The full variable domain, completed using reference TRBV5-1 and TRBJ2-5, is KAGVTQTPRYLIKTRGQQVTLSCSPISGHRSVSWYQQTPGQGLQFLFEYFSETQRNKGNFPGRFSGRQFSNSRSEMNVSTLELGDSALYLCASSLSDSQETQYFGPGTRLLVL.

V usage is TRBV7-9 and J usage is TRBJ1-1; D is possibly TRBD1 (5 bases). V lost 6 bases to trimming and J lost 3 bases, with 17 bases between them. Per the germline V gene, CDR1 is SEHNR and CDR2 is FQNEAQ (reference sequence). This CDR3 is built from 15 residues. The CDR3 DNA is TGTGCCAGCAGATTCCTCGGGGGTTCGGACACTGAAGCTTTCTTT. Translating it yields CASRFLGGSDTEAFF.

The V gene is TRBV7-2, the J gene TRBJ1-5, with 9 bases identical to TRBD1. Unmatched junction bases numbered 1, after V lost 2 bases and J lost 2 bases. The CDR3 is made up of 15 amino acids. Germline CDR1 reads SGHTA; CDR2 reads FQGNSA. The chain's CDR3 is CASSLRQGGNQPQHF. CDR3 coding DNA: TGTGCCAGCAGCTTAAGACAGGGGGGCAATCAGCCCCAGCATTTT.

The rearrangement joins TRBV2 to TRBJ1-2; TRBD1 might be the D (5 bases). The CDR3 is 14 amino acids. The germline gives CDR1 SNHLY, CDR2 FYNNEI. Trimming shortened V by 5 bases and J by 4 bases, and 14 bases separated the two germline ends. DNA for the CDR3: TGTGCCAGCAGTCCGGGACTAGGGGCCTATGGCTACACCTTC. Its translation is CASSPGLGAYGYTF.

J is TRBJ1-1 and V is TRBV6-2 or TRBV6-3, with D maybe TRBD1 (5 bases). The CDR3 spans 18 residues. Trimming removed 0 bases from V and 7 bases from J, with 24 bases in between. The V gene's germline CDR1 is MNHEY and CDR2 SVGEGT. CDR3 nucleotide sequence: TGTGCCAGCAGTTACTCGGCTTGGACACCAGGAAGAATCCGTGAAGCTTTCTTT. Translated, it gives CASSYSAWTPGRIREAFF.

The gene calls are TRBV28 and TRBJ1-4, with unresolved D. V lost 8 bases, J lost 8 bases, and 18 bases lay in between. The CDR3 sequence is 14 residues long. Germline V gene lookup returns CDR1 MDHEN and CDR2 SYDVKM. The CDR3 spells CASGSLGSREKLFF. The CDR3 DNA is TGTGCCAGCGGCTCCCTGGGCAGTCGGGAAAAACTGTTTTTT.

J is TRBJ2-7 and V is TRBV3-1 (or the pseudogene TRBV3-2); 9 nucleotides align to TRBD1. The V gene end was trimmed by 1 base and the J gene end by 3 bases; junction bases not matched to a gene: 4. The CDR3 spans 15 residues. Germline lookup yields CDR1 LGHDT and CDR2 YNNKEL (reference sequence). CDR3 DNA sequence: TGTGCCAGCAGCCAAGTGGGGACAGGGCTCTACGAGCAGTACTTC. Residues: CASSQVGTGLYEQYF.

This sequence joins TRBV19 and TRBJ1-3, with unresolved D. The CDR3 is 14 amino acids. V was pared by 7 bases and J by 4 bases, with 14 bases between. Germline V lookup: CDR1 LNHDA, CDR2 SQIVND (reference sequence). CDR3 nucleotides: TGTGCCAGTACGGAGGGCGCGGGGGGAAACACCATATATTTT. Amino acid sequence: CASTEGAGGNTIYF.

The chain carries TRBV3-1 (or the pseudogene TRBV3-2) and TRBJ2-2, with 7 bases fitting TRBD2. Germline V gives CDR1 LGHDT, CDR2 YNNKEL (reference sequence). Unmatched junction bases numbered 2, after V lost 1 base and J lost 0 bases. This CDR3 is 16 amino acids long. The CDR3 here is CASSQGSGANTGELFF. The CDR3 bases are TGTGCCAGCAGCCAAGGCAGCGGGGCGAACACCGGGGAGCTGTTTTTT.

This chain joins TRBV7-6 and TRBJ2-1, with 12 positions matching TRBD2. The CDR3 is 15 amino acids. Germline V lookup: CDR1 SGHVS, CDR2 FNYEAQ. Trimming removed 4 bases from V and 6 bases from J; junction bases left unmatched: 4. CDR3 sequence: CASSSSSGGANEQFF. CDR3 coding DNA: TGTGCCAGCAGCTCATCTAGCGGGGGGGCCAATGAGCAGTTCTTC.

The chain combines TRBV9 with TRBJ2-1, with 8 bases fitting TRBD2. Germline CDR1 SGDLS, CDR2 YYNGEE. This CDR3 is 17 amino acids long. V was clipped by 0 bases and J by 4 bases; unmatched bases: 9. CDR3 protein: CASSVARGSGDYNEQFF. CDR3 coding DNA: TGTGCCAGCAGCGTAGCTCGGGGTAGCGGGGATTACAATGAGCAGTTCTTC. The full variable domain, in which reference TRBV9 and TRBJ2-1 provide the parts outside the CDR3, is DSGVTQTPKHLITATGQRVTLRCSPRSGDLSVYWYQQSLDQGLQFLIQYYNGEERAKGNILERFSAQQFPDLHSELNLSSLELGDSALYFCASSVARGSGDYNEQFFGPGTRLTVL.

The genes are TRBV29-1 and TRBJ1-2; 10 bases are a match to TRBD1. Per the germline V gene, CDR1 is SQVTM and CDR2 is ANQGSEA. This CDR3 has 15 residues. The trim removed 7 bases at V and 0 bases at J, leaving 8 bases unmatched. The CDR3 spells CSAVRDRGPNYGYTF. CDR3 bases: TGCAGCGCGGTCCGGGACAGGGGCCCTAACTATGGCTACACCTTC.

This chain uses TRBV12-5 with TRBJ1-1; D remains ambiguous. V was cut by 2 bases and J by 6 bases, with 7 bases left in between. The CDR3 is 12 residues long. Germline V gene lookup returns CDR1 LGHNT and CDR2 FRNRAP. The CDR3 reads CASGLTDAEAFF. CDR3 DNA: TGTGCTAGTGGTTTGACAGATGCTGAAGCTTTCTTT. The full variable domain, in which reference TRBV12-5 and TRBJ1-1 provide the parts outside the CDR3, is DARVTQTPRHKVTEMGQEVTMRCQPILGHNTVFWYRQTMMQGLELLAYFRNRAPLDDSGMPKDRFSAEMPDATLATLKIQPSEPRDSAVYFCASGLTDAEAFFGQGTRLTVV.

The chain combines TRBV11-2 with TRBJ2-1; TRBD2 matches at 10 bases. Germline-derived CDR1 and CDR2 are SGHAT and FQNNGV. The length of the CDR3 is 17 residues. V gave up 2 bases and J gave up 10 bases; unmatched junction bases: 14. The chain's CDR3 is CASSLIRGSGRVGEQFF. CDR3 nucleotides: TGTGCCAGCAGCTTAATCAGAGGAAGCGGGAGGGTAGGGGAGCAGTTCTTC.

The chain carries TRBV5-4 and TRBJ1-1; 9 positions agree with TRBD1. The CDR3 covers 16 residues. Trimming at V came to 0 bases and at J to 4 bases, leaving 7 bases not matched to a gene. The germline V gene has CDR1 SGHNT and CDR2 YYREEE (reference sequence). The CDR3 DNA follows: TGTGCCAGCAGCTTGGACAGGGGGCGTTTTGTCACTGAAGCTTTCTTT. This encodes CASSLDRGRFVTEAFF.

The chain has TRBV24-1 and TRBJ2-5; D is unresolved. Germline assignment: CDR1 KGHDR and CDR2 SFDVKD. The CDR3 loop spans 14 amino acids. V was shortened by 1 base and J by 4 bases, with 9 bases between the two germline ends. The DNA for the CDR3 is TGTGCCACCAGTGATTTACAGAGTGGAGAGACCCAGTACTTC. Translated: CATSDLQSGETQYF.

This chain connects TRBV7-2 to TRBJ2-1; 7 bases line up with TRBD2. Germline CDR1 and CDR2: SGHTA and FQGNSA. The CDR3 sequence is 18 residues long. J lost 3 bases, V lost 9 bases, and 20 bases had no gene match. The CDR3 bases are TGTGCCAGTCGACCTACCTCGGGATTTAGCGGGTACTACAATGAGCAGTTCTTC. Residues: CASRPTSGFSGYYNEQFF.

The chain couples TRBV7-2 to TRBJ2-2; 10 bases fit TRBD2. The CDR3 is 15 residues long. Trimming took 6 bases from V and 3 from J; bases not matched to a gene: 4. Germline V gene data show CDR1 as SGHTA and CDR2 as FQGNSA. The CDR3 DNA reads TGTGCCAGCAGGAGGACTAGCGGTGACACCGGGGAGCTGTTTTTT. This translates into CASRRTSGDTGELFF.

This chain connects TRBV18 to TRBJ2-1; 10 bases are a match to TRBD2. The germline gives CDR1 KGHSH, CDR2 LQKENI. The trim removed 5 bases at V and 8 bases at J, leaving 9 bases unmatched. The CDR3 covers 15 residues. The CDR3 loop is CASSYFSGRYHEQFF. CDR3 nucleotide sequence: TGTGCCAGCTCATATTTTAGCGGGAGGTACCATGAGCAGTTCTTC.